One and the same sample provided the 30 T cell receptor beta chains below, sequenced in a study of shared clonotypes between healthy human individuals. Generated by immunoSEQ multiplex PCR, the TCRdb table keeps only in-frame clones and is missing some. The repertoire consists of 2 million to 2.5 million clones, with roughly 93% occurring once and the leading ten covering approximately 0.37%. Sample: naive CD4+ T cells from PBMCs. Noted subset: CD45RA+ positively selected. The receptors originated from a man aged 18 to 30 in good health. Some clones in this sample may be carry-over from other donors' samples.

This clone was seen once. This chain uses TRBV2 with TRBJ2-7, with D tentatively TRBD2 (5 bases). Trimming stripped 4 bases from V and 5 bases from J, with 12 bases between. The length of the CDR3 is 13 residues. Germline loops: CDR1 SNHLY, CDR2 FYNNEI. The CDR3 region has the DNA TGTGCCAGCAGTGTGTTAGCGAATCACGAGCAGTACTTC. Translation: CASSVLANHEQYF.

The V call is TRBV6-5, the J call TRBJ2-2; TRBD2 agrees at 10 bases. From germline, CDR1 is MNHEY and CDR2 SVGAGI. V was clipped by 7 bases and J by 2 bases; unmatched bases: 4. This CDR3 is built from 15 residues. CDR3 region: CASIRLAGNTGELFF. The CDR3 region has the DNA TGTGCCAGCATAAGACTAGCGGGTAACACCGGGGAGCTGTTTTTT.

Notes on this clone: Additional DNA sequences in this sample encode the identical CDR3. The rearrangement links TRBV29-1 to TRBJ1-2; perhaps TRBD1 as D (5 bases). The germline CDR1 and CDR2 sequences are SQVTM and ANQGSEA. V shed 4 bases and J shed 5 bases, with 8 bases lying between them. The CDR3 runs to 11 residues. The CDR3 DNA reads as TGCAGCGTTGGGGGGGATTATGGCTACACCTTC. This encodes CSVGGDYGYTF.

Turning to this clone: Other DNA sequences in this specimen translate into the identical CDR3. The rearrangement uses TRBV5-1 and TRBJ2-2; no clear D. V gave up 0 bases and J gave up 2 bases, with 8 bases separating them. CDR1 and CDR2 from the germline V gene are SGHRS and YFSETQ. The CDR3 contains 15 residues. CDR3 DNA: TGCGCCAGCAGCTTGGCGGGTACTAACACCGGGGAGCTGTTTTTT. Encoded protein: CASSLAGTNTGELFF.

A remark on this clone: The sample contains more than one DNA sequence encoding this CDR3. V is TRBV7-9 and J is TRBJ2-7; D not resolved. CDR1 is SEHNR, CDR2 FQNEAQ, per germline (reference sequence). The CDR3 consists of 11 residues. Trimming pared 5 bases from V and 4 bases from J, leaving 6 bases between. DNA for the CDR3: TGTGCCAGCAGCACGCCATACGAGCAGTACTTC. It translates to CASSTPYEQYF.

CDR3 nucleotides: TGCAGCGCCTTCCAGGGGGCCGGGGAGCTGTTTTTT. Translation gives CSAFQGAGELFF. J is TRBJ2-2 and V is TRBV29-1, with 7 bases fitting TRBD1. There are 12 residues in the CDR3. V trimming: 7 bases; J trimming: 6 bases; junction bases outside the gene matches: 5. Per the germline V gene, CDR1 is SQVTM and CDR2 is ANQGSEA.

The genes are TRBV28 and TRBJ1-2, with D unresolved. Germline CDR1 is MDHEN and CDR2 is SYDVKM. This CDR3 comprises 14 residues. The V gene lost 5 bases and the J gene lost 0 bases, with 10 bases spanning the gap. CDR3 in DNA: TGTGCCAGCAGTCCGGACGGCGCTAACTATGGCTACACCTTC. Translating it yields CASSPDGANYGYTF.

The rearrangement joins TRBV28 to TRBJ2-7; TRBD2 agrees at 11 bases. The V and J ends lost 5 bases and 7 bases, in that order; junction bases with no gene match: 10. This CDR3 comprises 15 residues. The germline gives CDR1 MDHEN, CDR2 SYDVKM. CDR3 coding DNA: TGTGCCAGCAGTCAAGGTGGTAGCGGGAGGGGGGAGCAGTACTTC. It encodes CASSQGGSGRGEQYF.

The rearrangement uses TRBV7-7 and TRBJ2-5, with D tentatively TRBD2 (5 bases). Per the germline V gene, CDR1 is SSHAT and CDR2 is FNYEAQ (reference sequence). CDR3 length equals 12 residues. The V gene lost 1 base and the J gene lost 9 bases, with 9 bases spanning the gap. CDR3 amino acids: CASSLDNSAQYF. The CDR3 DNA follows: TGTGCCAGCAGCTTAGATAATAGCGCCCAGTACTTC.

V gene TRBV5-5 combines with J gene TRBJ2-7, with 8 positions matching TRBD1. Germline V CDR1 and CDR2: SGHKS, YYEKEE (reference sequence). V lost 1 base to trimming and J lost 3 bases; unmatched junction nucleotides: 3. This CDR3 comprises 14 residues. The CDR3 region has the DNA TGTGCCAGCAGCTTGTCAGGGGGCTACTACGAGCAGTACTTC. Its translation is CASSLSGGYYEQYF. Full variable domain (remainder filled in from reference TRBV5-5 and TRBJ2-7): DAGVTQSPTHLIKTRGQQVTLRCSPISGHKSVSWYQQVLGQGPQFIFQYYEKEERGRGNFPDRFSARQFPNYSSELNVNALLLGDSALYLCASSLSGGYYEQYFGPGTRLTVT.

The gene calls are TRBV7-3 and TRBJ2-1, with D hard to call. CDR1 SGHTA and CDR2 FQGTGA come from the germline V gene. Trimming removed 4 bases at V and 0 bases at J, with 10 bases between. This CDR3 contains 15 residues. The CDR3 nucleotides read TGTGCCAGCAGCTCCGGACGCAGCTCCTACAATGAGCAGTTCTTC. Encoded protein: CASSSGRSSYNEQFF.

V and J are TRBV9 and TRBJ2-7, with no clear D. Trimming took off 2 bases at V and 4 bases at J, with 7 bases between the two ends. This CDR3 region has 12 residues. Germline assignment: CDR1 SGDLS and CDR2 YYNGEE. CDR3: CASSVGDYEQYF. DNA of the CDR3: TGTGCCAGCAGCGTCGGCGATTACGAGCAGTACTTC. Looking up the rest from reference TRBV9 and TRBJ2-7 gives the full variable domain: DSGVTQTPKHLITATGQRVTLRCSPRSGDLSVYWYQQSLDQGLQFLIQYYNGEERAKGNILERFSAQQFPDLHSELNLSSLELGDSALYFCASSVGDYEQYFGPGTRLTVT.

The chain couples TRBV28 to TRBJ2-7; D possibly corresponds to TRBD1 (6 bases). This CDR3 comprises 14 residues. Deletions cut 6 bases from V and 1 base from J, with 13 bases between. The V gene's germline CDR1 is MDHEN and CDR2 SYDVKM. CDR3 in amino acids: CASRTPGDSYEQYF. CDR3 bases: TGTGCCAGCAGAACCCCAGGGGATTCCTACGAGCAGTACTTC.

Regarding this clone: The sample has other DNA sequences that encode this CDR3 too. The chain links TRBV5-1 to TRBJ2-5, with TRBD1 matching over 10 bases. V trimming: 4 bases; J trimming: 5 bases; junction bases outside the gene matches: 5. This CDR3 spans 14 amino acids. Germline CDR1 SGHRS, CDR2 YFSETQ. The CDR3 protein is CASSPTGGAETQYF. As DNA, the CDR3 is TGCGCCAGCAGCCCGACAGGGGGCGCTGAGACCCAGTACTTC. The complete variable domain, with remaining parts taken from reference TRBV5-1 and TRBJ2-5, reads KAGVTQTPRYLIKTRGQQVTLSCSPISGHRSVSWYQQTPGQGLQFLFEYFSETQRNKGNFPGRFSGRQFSNSRSEMNVSTLELGDSALYLCASSPTGGAETQYFGPGTRLLVL.

This chain joins TRBV7-3 and TRBJ2-1; D call uncertain. This CDR3 spans 18 amino acids. The germline gives CDR1 SGHTA, CDR2 FQGTGA. The V end lost 1 base, the J end lost 1 base, and 17 bases lay between the germline ends. The CDR3 nucleotides are TGTGCCAGCAGCTTAAGTCCCGGTAGGGATGGTTCCTACAATGAGCAGTTCTTC. Translating it yields CASSLSPGRDGSYNEQFF.

The chain has TRBV11-2 and TRBJ2-7, with TRBD2 matching 7 bases. The CDR3 extends over 16 amino acids. In germline, CDR1 is SGHAT, CDR2 FQNNGV. V shed 2 bases, J shed 3 bases, and the junction held 10 bases outside the gene matches. CDR3 sequence reads: CASSLRQRETNYEQYF. The DNA for the CDR3 is TGTGCCAGCAGCTTAAGGCAGCGGGAAACAAACTACGAGCAGTACTTC.

The genes are TRBV4-2 and TRBJ2-3; D might be TRBD1 (6 bases). CDR1 is LGHNA and CDR2 is YNFKEQ in the germline V gene. The CDR3 has 17 amino acids. V was clipped by 0 bases and J by 1 base, with 14 bases between them. The CDR3 nucleotides read TGTGCCAGCAGCCAAGATGGGGGCAGCGGACGCACAGATACGCAGTATTTT. The encoded protein is CASSQDGGSGRTDTQYF.

This clone was seen a few times. This chain links TRBV7-2 with TRBJ2-1; 11 bases align to TRBD2. CDR1 is SGHTA, CDR2 FQGNSA, per germline. The CDR3 totals 17 residues. V shed 5 bases and J 2 bases; nucleotides not matched to a gene: 8. CDR3 DNA: TGTGCCAGCAGCCGACTAGCGGGGATACACCCCTACAATGAGCAGTTCTTC. This codes for CASSRLAGIHPYNEQFF.

As regards this clone: This specimen includes other DNA sequences encoding the same CDR3. The chain is built from TRBV6-5 and TRBJ2-2; 14 nucleotides align to TRBD2. The CDR3 totals 14 residues. The germline gives CDR1 MNHEY, CDR2 SVGAGI. V lost 8 bases, J lost 5 bases, and 1 base stayed unmatched. The CDR3 DNA reads as TGTGCCAGCCGACTAGCGGGAGGGACCGGGGAGCTGTTTTTT. It codes for CASRLAGGTGELFF.

V usage is TRBV6-1 and J usage is TRBJ2-1, with D maybe TRBD2 (5 bases). The CDR3 length is 14 residues. V lost 7 bases, J lost 8 bases, and 18 bases lay in between. Germline CDR1 and CDR2: MNHNS and SASEGT. The CDR3 DNA follows: TGTGCCAGCATCCCGAGGCTAGCAGTGGATGAGCAGTTCTTC. Protein sequence: CASIPRLAVDEQFF.

Regarding this clone: Other DNA sequences in this sample translate to the same CDR3. V usage is TRBV28 and J usage is TRBJ1-2; a possible D gene is TRBD1 (5 bases). Trimming removed 3 bases from V and 2 bases from J, with 7 bases in between. From germline, CDR1 is MDHEN and CDR2 SYDVKM. CDR3 size: 13 residues. The CDR3 bases are TGTGCCAGCAGTTTCGGGACGAACTATGGCTACACCTTC. This translates into CASSFGTNYGYTF.

The chain carries TRBV6-5 and TRBJ1-1, with TRBD1 identical over 9 bases. Germline loops: CDR1 MNHEY, CDR2 SVGAGI. The V and J ends lost 6 bases and 3 bases, in that order; junction bases with no gene match: 5. This CDR3 has 14 amino acids. The CDR3 is CASRTGGYDTEAFF. In DNA form, the CDR3 reads TGTGCCAGCAGGACAGGGGGATATGACACTGAAGCTTTCTTT.

The genes are TRBV5-1 and TRBJ2-7; D unresolved. The germline V gene has CDR1 SGHRS and CDR2 YFSETQ. This CDR3 comprises 16 residues. The V end lost 0 bases, the J end lost 0 bases, and 13 bases lay between the germline ends. CDR3 residues: CASSLGSSKTSYEQYF. CDR3 nucleotides: TGCGCCAGCAGCTTGGGCAGCTCCAAAACCTCCTACGAGCAGTACTTC.

The CDR3 bases are TGTGCCCAGGACAGGGACACCGGGGAGCTGTTTTTT. This encodes CAQDRDTGELFF. The chain has TRBV21-1 and TRBJ2-2; the table's D call, TRBD1, has no DNA check behind it. TRBV21-1 corresponds to a pseudogene. The CDR3 extends over 12 amino acids.

This chain connects TRBV19 to TRBJ1-5; 8 nucleotides match TRBD1. The V segment lost 6 bases and the J segment 4 bases; nucleotides outside the gene matches: 8. The CDR3 runs 15 residues. Germline V gene data show CDR1 as LNHDA and CDR2 as SQIVND (reference sequence). The CDR3 nucleotides are TGTGCCAGTAGCTTACTCAGGACAGGGAATCAGCCCCAGCATTTT. It codes for CASSLLRTGNQPQHF.

This chain connects TRBV4-1 to TRBJ2-7; 7 bases line up with TRBD2. The length of the CDR3 is 16 residues. Trimming took 2 bases from V and 2 from J; bases not matched to a gene: 9. Germline CDR1 and CDR2: MGHRA and YSYEKL. The CDR3 DNA reads as TGCGCCAGCAGCCAACTTCTGGCTAGCGGTACCTACGAGCAGTACTTC. It encodes CASSQLLASGTYEQYF.

This chain links TRBV5-5 with TRBJ2-3, with no clear D. Germline CDR1 is SGHKS and CDR2 is YYEKEE (reference sequence). The CDR3 covers 14 residues. Trimming took 0 bases from V and 4 from J, leaving 9 bases between them. CDR3 amino acids: CASSLALLSDTQYF. DNA for the CDR3: TGTGCCAGCAGCTTGGCCCTATTGTCAGATACGCAGTATTTT.

This clone was found once. The same CDR3 arises from other DNA sequences in this sample as well. The chain employs TRBV6-4 and TRBJ1-2; D is ambiguous. Trimming cost V 2 bases and J 5 bases, with 6 bases left between them. In germline, CDR1 is MRHNA, CDR2 SNTAGT. This CDR3 spans 12 amino acids. The CDR3, as DNA: TGTGCCAGCAGTGACGGCGGTTATGGCTACACCTTC. As protein: CASSDGGYGYTF.

The gene calls are TRBV6-5 and TRBJ2-2, with 9 nucleotides matching TRBD2. V was pared by 4 bases and J by 4 bases, with 7 bases of the junction left unmatched. Germline CDR1 is MNHEY and CDR2 is SVGAGI. The CDR3 has 16 amino acids. The CDR3 DNA is TGTGCCAGCAGTTCCGCGGGAGGGCCCGGCACCGGGGAGCTGTTTTTT. Protein sequence: CASSSAGGPGTGELFF.

The chain combines TRBV5-1 with TRBJ2-1, with TRBD2 identical over 7 bases. The trim removed 0 bases at V and 8 bases at J, leaving 5 bases unmatched. Germline lookup yields CDR1 SGHRS and CDR2 YFSETQ. The CDR3 totals 14 residues. CDR3 coding DNA: TGCGCCAGCAGCTTGGAAAGCGGGACTCATGAGCAGTTCTTC. Its protein product is CASSLESGTHEQFF. Drawing the rest from reference TRBV5-1 and TRBJ2-1, the complete variable domain is KAGVTQTPRYLIKTRGQQVTLSCSPISGHRSVSWYQQTPGQGLQFLFEYFSETQRNKGNFPGRFSGRQFSNSRSEMNVSTLELGDSALYLCASSLESGTHEQFFGPGTRLTVL.